Below, 4 T cell receptor beta chains from the same sample are listed, as sequenced in a study of PD-1 blockade in mismatch repair-deficient tumors. TCRdb's table, derived via immunoSEQ multiplex PCR, lists solely in-frame clones and lacks some. The repertoire holds over 30,000 clones, with more than 70% as singletons. The sequencing used PBMCs, collected less than 7 weeks after starting pembrolizumab. Receptor source: an adult with mismatch repair-deficient cancer.

V gene TRBV14 combines with J gene TRBJ2-4, with TRBD2 matching 7 bases. Per the germline V gene, CDR1 is SGHDN and CDR2 is FVKESK. Trimming at V came to 1 base and at J to 9 bases, leaving 3 bases not matched to a gene. CDR3 length: 13 amino acids. CDR3 coding DNA: TGTGCCAGCAGCCAAGGGGGACTAAGCATTCAGTACTTC. This gives the protein CASSQGGLSIQYF.

CDR3 sequence reads: CASSLGQFYEQYF. In nucleotides, the CDR3 is TGTGCCAGCAGCTTAGGACAGTTCTACGAGCAGTACTTC. The chain is built from TRBV7-6 and TRBJ2-7; perhaps TRBD1 as D (5 bases). Germline V CDR1 and CDR2: SGHVS, FNYEAQ. The V gene lost 1 base and the J gene lost 3 bases, with 7 bases spanning the gap. This CDR3 spans 13 amino acids.

Only a few counts were recorded for this clone. The chain is built from TRBV6-1 and TRBJ2-7; a possible D gene is TRBD1 (8 bases). The V and J ends lost 3 bases and 7 bases respectively, with 16 bases between them. Germline V CDR1 and CDR2: MNHNS, SASEGT. CDR3 length equals 14 residues. CDR3 amino acids: CASSDRPQGGEQYF. CDR3 nucleotide sequence: TGTGCCAGCAGTGATCGACCACAGGGGGGGGAGCAGTACTTC.

The chain uses TRBV28 and TRBJ1-2; D unclear. V gave up 6 bases and J gave up 4 bases, with 12 bases separating them. CDR3 length: 13 amino acids. Germline values: CDR1 MDHEN, CDR2 SYDVKM. CDR3 region: CASSSGVIYGYTF. The CDR3 bases are TGTGCCAGCAGCTCCGGGGTAATCTATGGCTACACCTTC.